This TCR beta chain was identified in a study of vaccination effects on CD4 cells after COVID-19. Looking at the study overall: Following the second dose by a median of 72 days, the post-vaccine samples were obtained.

Prior to sequencing, the ViraFEST assay stimulated PBMC with viral peptide pools, which expanded the antigen-specific CD4+ T cells. Researchers isolated CD4+ T cells once approximately ten days of culture had elapsed. Each participant received a vaccine that was either BNT162b2 or mRNA-1273, given as two doses. About this clone: What it binds is unknown.

Broader study findings: Among infection- and vaccine-induced clones, marked clonal contraction occurred late after vaccination.

Germline lookup yields CDR1 SGHTA and CDR2 FQGNSA. This CDR3 spans 15 amino acids. V was clipped by 5 bases and J by 3 bases, with 14 bases between them. Data came from immunoSEQ multiplex PCR; TCRdb stores just in-frame clones and leaves some out. The sample consists of approximately 23,000 clones, 70% to 75% of them appearing once. This TCR came from a human donor who received a COVID-19 vaccine. Sequencing was performed on CD4+ T cells from PBMCs cultured with SARS-CoV-2 spike peptides, taken after COVID-19 vaccination. The chain links TRBV7-2 to TRBJ1-5, with D possibly being TRBD1 (5 bases). The CDR3 coding sequence is TGTGCCAGCAGCGACCGGGACGGTCACAATCAGCCCCAGCATTTT. Translating it yields CASSDRDGHNQPQHF. Full variable domain (rest looked up from reference TRBV7-2 and TRBJ1-5): GAGVSQSPSNKVTEKGKDVELRCDPISGHTALYWYRQSLGQGLEFLIYFQGNSAPDKSGLPSDRFSAERTGGSVSTLTIQRTQQEDSAVYLCASSDRDGHNQPQHFGDGTRLSIL.